This passage covers 17 T cell receptor beta chains from one sample sequenced in a study of T-cell reconstitution after alpha-beta-depleted transplantation in children. A library of TCRbeta sequences, prepared with unique molecular identifiers, was generated. In TCRdb, the PCR reads were re-called with MiXCR into one record per CDR3 protein. The sample lists 490,000 or so distinct CDR3 sequences, approximately 13% seen once, with over 5.5% in the top ten. The input for sequencing was PBMCs from the stem cell graft donor, taken from the stem cell graft. These receptors all stem from a human donor who donated a stem cell graft to a child with combined immunodeficiency.

This clonotype has ten or more counts. The rearrangement uses TRBV10-3 and TRBJ1-1; 9 bases are a match to TRBD1. The CDR3 has 14 residues. The junction had 3 bases not matched to a gene; V was cut back by 2 bases and J by 5 bases. The germline CDR1 and CDR2 sequences are ENHRY and SYGVKD. The CDR3 nucleotides are TGTGCCATCAGTGAGGCCGGGACAGGGACTGAAGCTTTCTTT. It translates to CAISEAGTGTEAFF.

The chain carries TRBV20-1 and TRBJ2-1; 12 bases match TRBD2. The CDR3 has 16 amino acids. The V and J ends lost 3 bases and 8 bases, in that order; junction bases with no gene match: 11. Per the germline V gene, CDR1 is DFQATT and CDR2 is SNEGSKA (reference sequence). The CDR3 loop reads CSASLTGTSGSDEQFF. Here the CDR3 DNA reads TGCAGTGCTAGTTTAACCGGGACTAGCGGGTCGGATGAGCAGTTCTTC.

This clonotype was detected a few times. V usage is TRBV25-1 and J usage is TRBJ2-7; D could derive from TRBD1 or TRBD2 (6 bases each). Between the trimmed V and J ends, which lost 1 base and 3 bases, there was a span of 10 bases. Germline V gene lookup returns CDR1 MGHDK and CDR2 SYGVNS. This CDR3 is 14 amino acids long. The CDR3 DNA is TGTGCCAGCAGTGAATTTGGGGGGCTCTACGAGCAGTACTTC. Protein sequence: CASSEFGGLYEQYF.

This chain links TRBV20-1 with TRBJ2-7; D is unclear. The V and J ends lost 6 bases and 5 bases respectively, with 14 bases between them. CDR3 length: 12 residues. CDR1 is DFQATT, CDR2 SNEGSKA, per germline (reference sequence). CDR3 in amino acids: CSAMVRPDEQYF. The CDR3 DNA reads TGCAGTGCCATGGTCAGGCCGGACGAGCAGTACTTC.

Ten or more counts support this clonotype. The rearrangement uses TRBV5-1 and TRBJ2-7; D is tentatively TRBD1 or TRBD2 (5 bases each). Germline lookup yields CDR1 SGHRS and CDR2 YFSETQ. The CDR3 extends over 13 amino acids. V was clipped by 8 bases and J by 4 bases, with 16 bases between them. The CDR3 DNA reads TGCGCCAGTTGGGACCGATCGGTTTACGAGCAGTACTTC. Translating gives CASWDRSVYEQYF.

This clonotype appeared many times. This rearrangement joins TRBV12-3 or TRBV12-4 to TRBJ2-3; possibly TRBD1 or TRBD2 for D (5 bases each). The CDR3 contains 14 residues. V was shortened by 3 bases and J by 6 bases, with 13 bases between the two germline ends. For the CDR3, the DNA is TGTGCCAGCAGTTTTGCCGGGACGGGGGATACGCAGTATTTT. Protein: CASSFAGTGDTQYF.

This clonotype was observed a handful of times. The rearrangement uses TRBV7-2 and TRBJ2-5; D may be TRBD1 (6 bases). This CDR3 spans 14 amino acids. The V and J ends lost 3 bases and 7 bases respectively, with 15 bases between them. CDR1 and CDR2 (germline): SGHTA, FQGNSA. The CDR3 region is CASSFGTPQWTQYF. Here the CDR3 DNA reads TGTGCCAGCAGCTTTGGGACACCCCAATGGACCCAGTACTTC.

This sequence joins TRBV12-3 or TRBV12-4 and TRBJ1-3, with D possibly TRBD1 on 6 matching bases. V lost 6 bases, J lost 0 bases, and 12 bases lay in between. The CDR3 is 15 amino acids. CDR3 bases: TGTGCCAGCAGGCTACAGGGCTTCTCTGGAAACACCATATATTTT. Translating gives CASRLQGFSGNTIYF.

This clonotype was seen more than once but under ten times. This rearrangement joins TRBV7-3 to TRBJ1-1; tentatively, D is TRBD1 (5 bases). The CDR3 loop spans 14 amino acids. Trimming took 4 bases from V and 8 from J, leaving 17 bases between them. CDR1 and CDR2 (germline): SGHTA, FQGTGA. The CDR3 spells CASSSEHWTSEAFF. The CDR3 coding sequence is TGTGCCAGCAGCTCCGAACACTGGACATCGGAAGCTTTCTTT.

On this clonotype: One end of the junction does not line up with germline, which may come from a read error. The chain carries TRBV6-2 or TRBV6-3 and TRBJ2-1; 8 bases fit TRBD2. Germline loops: CDR1 MNHEY, CDR2 SVGEGT. The CDR3 spans 17 residues. The CDR3 DNA reads as TGTGCCAGCGGTTACTCGATTGTGACTAGCGATCTTAATGAGCAGTTCTTC. Its translation is CASGYSIVTSDLNEQFF.

This clonotype was seen many times. The rearrangement uses TRBV12-3 or TRBV12-4 and TRBJ2-7; 8 bases line up with TRBD2. V dropped 7 bases and J dropped 6; count of bases not matched to a gene: 14. CDR3 length equals 15 residues. CDR3: CASKGPLGLAGEQYF. The CDR3 bases are TGTGCCAGCAAGGGTCCTCTAGGGCTAGCGGGCGAGCAGTACTTC.

This clonotype was found many times. The chain links TRBV19 to TRBJ2-7; TRBD1 agrees at 7 bases. Germline values: CDR1 LNHDA, CDR2 SQIVND (reference sequence). This CDR3 comprises 15 residues. With 1 base clipped from V and 3 bases from J, the junction kept 6 bases outside the gene matches. The CDR3 spells CASSIVGDSFYEQYF. In DNA form, the CDR3 reads TGTGCCAGTAGTATAGTCGGGGACAGCTTCTACGAGCAGTACTTC.

This clonotype is a singleton in its sample. The gene calls are TRBV19 and TRBJ2-7, with 11 bases lining up with TRBD1. Germline V lookup: CDR1 LNHDA, CDR2 SQIVND (reference sequence). The CDR3 totals 15 residues. J gave up 2 bases and V 5 bases, and 5 bases lay outside the gene matches. For the CDR3, the DNA is TGTGCCAGTAGTCCTTCGGACAGGGGGCCCTACGAGCAGTACTTC. This encodes CASSPSDRGPYEQYF.

In this sample, this clonotype turned up many times. The chain is built from TRBV29-1 and TRBJ2-6; D unresolved. The CDR3 runs 15 residues. Germline V gene sequence: CDR1 SQVTM, CDR2 ANQGSEA. V shed 5 bases and J shed 0 bases, with 11 bases lying between them. CDR3 sequence: CSVRLLSSGANVLTF. The CDR3, as DNA: TGCAGCGTTCGACTCCTGTCCTCTGGGGCCAACGTCCTGACTTTC.

This clonotype was detected only a few times. The chain recombines TRBV7-3 with TRBJ2-2; D gene unclear. The V gene's germline CDR1 is SGHTA and CDR2 FQGTGA. Trimming removed 5 bases from V and 2 bases from J, with 9 bases in between. The CDR3 consists of 14 residues. Here the CDR3 reads CASSQHQNTGELFF. CDR3 nucleotide sequence: TGTGCCAGCAGCCAGCACCAAAACACCGGGGAGCTGTTTTTT.

V and J are TRBV7-9 and TRBJ1-1; D call uncertain. Per germline, CDR1 SEHNR and CDR2 FQNEAQ (reference sequence). The CDR3 spans 12 residues. Trimming pared 2 bases from V and 3 bases from J, leaving 4 bases between. In nucleotides, the CDR3 is TGTGCCAGCAGCTTACGGGACACTGAAGCTTTCTTT. This translates into CASSLRDTEAFF.

This clonotype was seen only a few times. The chain couples TRBV29-1 to TRBJ2-5, with a weak D call TRBD1 (6 bases). V lost 7 bases and J lost 1, with 13 bases in between. In germline, CDR1 is SQVTM, CDR2 ANQGSEA. CDR3 size: 13 residues. The CDR3 loop reads CSGRQDIQETQYF. The CDR3 DNA is TGCAGCGGTAGACAGGACATCCAAGAGACCCAGTACTTC. The entire variable domain, with the rest obtained from reference TRBV29-1 and TRBJ2-5, is as follows: SAVISQKPSRDICQRGTSLTIQCQVDSQVTMMFWYRQQPGQSLTLIATANQGSEATYESGFVIDKFPISRPNLTFSTLTVSNMSPEDSSIYLCSGRQDIQETQYFGPGTRLLVL.